A single sample is the source of the 20 T cell receptor beta chains below, sequenced in a study of monozygotic twins with inflammatory bowel disease. From the 5' RACE reads, TCRdb lists one entry per CDR3 protein and no DNA. The sample table includes about 350,000 distinct CDR3 sequences. Sequencing input: blood. The source of these receptors is a human donor with ulcerative colitis or Crohn's disease, or a healthy co-twin of an affected twin (not recorded which).

The gene calls are TRBV10-2 and TRBJ2-2; TCRdb returns TRBD2, unconfirmable since there is no DNA. CDR1 WSHSY and CDR2 SAAADI come from the germline V gene. The length of the CDR3 is 17 residues. CDR3 region: CASSTWGGGLDTGELFF.

The gene calls are TRBV7-8 and TRBJ2-1; there is no DNA to check the TCRdb D call of TRBD2. Germline V lookup: CDR1 SGHVS, CDR2 FQNEAQ. CDR3 length: 16 residues. This CDR3 is CASSLVLAGPGNEQFF.

The chain uses TRBV7-2 and TRBJ2-2; the D call of TRBD2 rests on TCRdb alone, since no DNA is present to check it. Germline loops: CDR1 SGHTA, CDR2 FQGNSA. The CDR3 extends over 15 amino acids. The CDR3 reads CASSSGGLNTGELFF.

The J gene is TRBJ1-5, the V gene TRBV6-1. The CDR3 contains 16 residues. Germline V gives CDR1 MNHNS, CDR2 SASEGT. The CDR3 loop is CASSPREGFSNQPQHF.

The genes are TRBV4-1 and TRBJ2-1; TCRdb designates TRBD1, a call that cannot be tested without DNA. CDR1 and CDR2 (germline): MGHRA, YSYEKL. The CDR3 runs 15 residues. This CDR3 is CASSIQLSGGNEQFF.

The chain combines TRBV20-1 with TRBJ1-5; TCRdb selects TRBD1, and the lack of DNA leaves this call unchecked. Germline V lookup: CDR1 DFQATT, CDR2 SNEGSKA (reference sequence). The CDR3 runs to 12 residues. This chain's CDR3 is CSALTGDQPQHF.

The J gene is TRBJ2-5, the V gene TRBV12-3 or TRBV12-4. This CDR3 is 14 amino acids long. CDR3 amino acids: CASSQSGDKGPQYF.

Its frequency marks this clonotype as medium-sized (0.01 to 0.1%). This rearrangement joins TRBV4-1 to TRBJ2-7; TCRdb selects TRBD1, and the lack of DNA leaves this call unchecked. The CDR3 sequence is 15 residues long. CDR1 MGHRA and CDR2 YSYEKL come from the germline V gene. The CDR3: CASSQGQGRGYEQYF.

The V call is TRBV24-1, the J call TRBJ1-2; TCRdb proposes TRBD1, but this gene call is untestable without DNA. The CDR3 loop spans 13 amino acids. Looked up from germline, CDR1 is KGHDR and CDR2 is SFDVKD. The CDR3 spells CATSEGQGYGYTF.

The genes are TRBV20-1 and TRBJ1-1. Looked up from germline, CDR1 is DFQATT and CDR2 is SNEGSKA (reference sequence). This CDR3 comprises 15 residues. The CDR3 reads CSPPRLLTSSTEAFF.

This chain joins TRBV6-1 and TRBJ1-1; checking the TCRdb D call of TRBD1 is not possible without DNA. Per germline, CDR1 MNHNS and CDR2 SASEGT. This CDR3 has 21 amino acids. The CDR3 sequence is CASSGGQGGWGAPQSNTEAFF.

The CDR3 here is CASSLGGSGYSDTQYF. The gene calls are TRBV11-2 and TRBJ2-3; the TRBD2 assignment by TCRdb is unverifiable without DNA. CDR3 length equals 16 residues. Germline V gene lookup returns CDR1 SGHAT and CDR2 FQNNGV.

This chain connects TRBV4-3 to TRBJ1-1; without DNA, the TCRdb call of TRBD1 cannot be checked. The CDR3 loop spans 13 amino acids. Germline CDR1 is LGHNA and CDR2 is YSLEER. The CDR3 loop is CASSRTAYTEAFF.

The gene calls are TRBV2 and TRBJ2-7; TCRdb's D gene call, TRBD2, goes unchecked for lack of DNA. There are 15 residues in the CDR3. Per the germline V gene, CDR1 is SNHLY and CDR2 is FYNNEI. CDR3 loop: CASSANLAGTFEQYF.

V and J are TRBV12-3 or TRBV12-4 and TRBJ2-7; absent DNA, TCRdb's TRBD1 call cannot be checked. There are 12 residues in the CDR3. CDR3 region: CASSLRVWEQYF.

The chain combines TRBV28 with TRBJ1-2; TCRdb gives TRBD1 as the D gene, but with no DNA this cannot be confirmed. The length of the CDR3 is 13 residues. Germline V gene sequence: CDR1 MDHEN, CDR2 SYDVKM. The CDR3 spells CASRIAQGMGYTF.

The chain's CDR3 is CSVGAIQETQYF. The chain employs TRBV29-1 and TRBJ2-5; TCRdb indicates TRBD1, and absent DNA this call remains unverified. This CDR3 spans 12 amino acids. The V gene's germline CDR1 is SQVTM and CDR2 ANQGSEA.

The chain joins TRBV29-1 to TRBJ1-3; TCRdb outputs TRBD1, but without DNA this stays unchecked. CDR1 and CDR2 (germline): SQVTM, ANQGSEA. This CDR3 comprises 13 residues. This chain's CDR3 is CSAGASSGNTIYF.

The chain combines TRBV6-5 with TRBJ2-1; TCRdb gives TRBD1 as the D gene, but with no DNA this cannot be confirmed. Germline V gene sequence: CDR1 MNHEY, CDR2 SVGAGI. The CDR3 sequence is 17 residues long. CDR3 region: CASSYPQATHSYNEQFF.

The gene calls are TRBV12-2 and TRBJ2-1; TCRdb outputs TRBD2, but without DNA this stays unchecked. TRBV12-2 is annotated as a pseudogene. The CDR3 totals 17 residues. The CDR3 sequence is CASRSRWFGEENYEQFF.